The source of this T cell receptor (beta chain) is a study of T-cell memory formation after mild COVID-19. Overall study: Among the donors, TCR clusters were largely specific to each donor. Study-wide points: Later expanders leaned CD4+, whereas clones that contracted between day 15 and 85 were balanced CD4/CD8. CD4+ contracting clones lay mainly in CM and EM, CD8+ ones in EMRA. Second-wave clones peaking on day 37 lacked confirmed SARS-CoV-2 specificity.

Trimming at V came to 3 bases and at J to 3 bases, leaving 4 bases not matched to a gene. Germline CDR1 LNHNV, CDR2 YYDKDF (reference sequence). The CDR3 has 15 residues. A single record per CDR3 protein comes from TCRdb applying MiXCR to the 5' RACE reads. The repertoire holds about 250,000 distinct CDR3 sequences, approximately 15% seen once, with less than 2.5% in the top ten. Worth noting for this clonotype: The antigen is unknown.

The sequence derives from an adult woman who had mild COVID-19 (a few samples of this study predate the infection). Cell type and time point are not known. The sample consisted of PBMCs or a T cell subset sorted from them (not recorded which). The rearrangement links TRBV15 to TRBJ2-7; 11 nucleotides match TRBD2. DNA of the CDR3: TGTGCCACCAGCAGGTGGGGGACTAGCGGCTACGAGCAGTACTTC. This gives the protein CATSRWGTSGYEQYF.